Listed below are T cell receptor beta chains from one sample, sequenced in a study of T cells in narcolepsy. Data came from immunoSEQ multiplex PCR; TCRdb stores just in-frame clones and leaves some out. The table has around 30,000 clones, 79% seen once. Sequenced: memory (CD45RA-) CD4+ T cells from blood. The receptors stem from a human donor in good health. The CDR3 runs from the conserved cysteine through the conserved F or W. The D gene is left open where the match is weak. Part of the rows lack a size; the others show once, few, many or a class for expanded clones.

TRBJ2-5,TRBV7-9,TRBD2,NA,TGTGCCAGCAGCCCACGGGGCGCTAGCGGGAGTGATACGGAGACCCAGTACTTC,CASSPRGASGSDTETQYF
TRBJ1-2,TRBV13,TRBD1,NA,TGTGCCAGCAGCTTAGTGGCAGGGGGCGACTATGGCTACACCTTC,CASSLVAGGDYGYTF
TRBJ1-5,TRBV4-1,TRBD1,NA,TGCGCCAGCAGCCGTTCACAGGGGGAGAATCGGCCCCAGCATTTT,CASSRSQGENRPQHF
TRBJ2-5,TRBV5-1,NA,NA,TGCGCCAGCAGCCAGATTGGGTCAACCGGGACAAAAGAGACCCAGTACTTC,CASSQIGSTGTKETQYF
TRBJ2-1,TRBV7-9,NA,NA,TGTGCCAGCAGCTCAGGGGTCCTCTTTACCTACAATGAGCAGTTCTTC,CASSSGVLFTYNEQFF
TRBJ1-3,TRBV15,TRBD1,NA,TGTGCCACCAGCAGAGAAGGGACAGGGGGTAGAACTGGAAACACCATATATTTT,CATSREGTGGRTGNTIYF
TRBJ2-7,TRBV2,TRBD2,NA,TGTGCCAGCAGCGTGAGGAGCGGGGGCACCCACGAGCAGTACTTC,CASSVRSGGTHEQYF
TRBJ1-2,TRBV6-1,NA,NA,TGTGCCAGCACCCGAGTTGGGGACCACTATGGCTACACCTTC,CASTRVGDHYGYTF
TRBJ2-2,TRBV2,NA,NA,TGTGCCAGCAGTGAAGCAGGGATAGCGGGGGAGCTGTTTTTT,CASSEAGIAGELFF
TRBJ1-5,TRBV2,TRBD1,NA,TGTGCCAGCACAAGACAGGGGAGCAATCAGCCCCAGCATTTT,CASTRQGSNQPQHF
TRBJ2-5,TRBV18,TRBD2,NA,TGTGCCAGCTCACCACGGAGACTACGACTAGCGGGAGATGGGGGAGAGACCCAGTACTTC,CASSPRRLRLAGDGGETQYF
TRBJ2-5,TRBV5-5,NA,NA,TGTGCCAGCAGCCCCGAGCGGCAGACCCAGTACTTC,CASSPERQTQYF
TRBJ1-1,TRBV5-1,NA,NA,TGCGCCAGCAGCCCCACGGCGGACACTGAAGCTTTCTTT,CASSPTADTEAFF
TRBJ1-6,TRBV30,NA,once,TGTGCCTGGAGGGGAGAGGAGTTGGCCCTCCACTTT,CAWRGEELALHF
TRBJ2-7,TRBV7-9,NA,NA,TGTGCCAGCAGCACCGGACTCGAGCAGTACTTC,CASSTGLEQYF
TRBJ2-7,TRBV9,NA,NA,TGTGCCAGCAGCGTAGGCACCTCACTCTTCTACGAGCAGTACTTC,CASSVGTSLFYEQYF
TRBJ1-1,TRBV14,NA,NA,TGTGCCAGCAGCCACGGACCTAACTTTGAAGCTTTCTTT,CASSHGPNFEAFF
TRBJ2-3,TRBV4-2,TRBD2,NA,TGTGCCAGCAGCCAAGATCTTGCTAGCGGGGGGCTTGGGAGCACAGATACGCAGTATTTT,CASSQDLASGGLGSTDTQYF
TRBJ1-3,TRBV5-1,TRBD1,NA,TGCGCCAGCAGCGTTGGGACAGGGGGAAACACCATATATTTT,CASSVGTGGNTIYF
TRBJ2-2,TRBV19,NA,NA,TGTGCCAGTATGGCAGGGTCGAACACCGGGGAGCTGTTTTTT,CASMAGSNTGELFF
TRBJ1-3,TRBV9,NA,NA,TGTGCCAGCAGCCCAAGGGTAGGCGCAACCTCTGGAAACACCATATATTTT,CASSPRVGATSGNTIYF
TRBJ2-5,TRBV6-6,NA,NA,TGTGCCAGCAGTTACCCCGGCGGGTCCTCAGAGACCCAGTACTTC,CASSYPGGSSETQYF
TRBJ2-7,TRBV28,NA,NA,TGTGCCAGCACCTCCCCCGGGGCAGAAGCAACCTACGAGCAGTACTTC,CASTSPGAEATYEQYF
TRBJ2-1,TRBV7-3,NA,NA,TGTGCCAGCAGCCTGGCGCGTCCTGGAGCCTCCTACAATGAGCAGTTCTTC,CASSLARPGASYNEQFF
TRBJ1-2,TRBV19,TRBD1,few,TGTGCCAGTAGTATATTAGCGGGCGGACAGGGGAATGGCTACACCTTC,CASSILAGGQGNGYTF
TRBJ2-7,TRBV7-8,NA,NA,TGTGCCAGCAGCTCCGAGGGGACGGTAAGCTCCTACGAGCAGTACTTC,CASSSEGTVSSYEQYF
TRBJ1-1,TRBV2,NA,NA,TGTGCCAGCAGTGACAGGACGGGTGTGAACACTGAAGCTTTCTTT,CASSDRTGVNTEAFF
TRBJ2-7,TRBV9,TRBD2,NA,TGTGCCAGCAGCGTCGGGGTCCTTAGTAGCGGGAGTTCGTACGAGCAGTACTTC,CASSVGVLSSGSSYEQYF
TRBJ1-2,TRBV6-5,NA,NA,TGTGCCAGCAGTGAACGGGCACGCAACTATGGCTACACCTTC,CASSERARNYGYTF
TRBJ2-6,TRBV7-2,NA,NA,TGTGCCAGCAGCCCGATCTATTCTGGGGCCAACGTCCTGACTTTC,CASSPIYSGANVLTF
TRBJ1-1,TRBV9,NA,NA,TGTGCCAGCGGGGGAGGAGGGGACCTTGAAGCTTTCTTT,CASGGGGDLEAFF
TRBJ2-7,TRBV11-2,TRBD1,NA,TGTGCCAGCAGTTCACGCAGGGGGTTATCCTACGAGCAGTACTTC,CASSSRRGLSYEQYF
TRBJ2-1,TRBV11-3,NA,NA,TGTGCCAGCAGCAGAAAGGGAGGAGTCGGTCTGGGTGAGCAGTTCTTC,CASSRKGGVGLGEQFF
TRBJ1-2,TRBV4-3,TRBD1,once,TGCGCCAGCAGCCAAGACAGCGGACAGGGTAACTATGGCTACACCTTC,CASSQDSGQGNYGYTF
TRBJ1-2,TRBV2,TRBD1,NA,TGTGCCAGCACTTCGTGGACAGGGGAAGGCTACACCTTC,CASTSWTGEGYTF
TRBJ1-2,TRBV19,TRBD1,NA,TGTGCCAGTAGTAAAAAGAAGACAGGGTGGGACTATGGCTACACCTTC,CASSKKKTGWDYGYTF
TRBJ2-7,TRBV5-1,NA,NA,TGCGCCAGCAGCTTGCTAGGAGACTACGAGCAGTACTTC,CASSLLGDYEQYF